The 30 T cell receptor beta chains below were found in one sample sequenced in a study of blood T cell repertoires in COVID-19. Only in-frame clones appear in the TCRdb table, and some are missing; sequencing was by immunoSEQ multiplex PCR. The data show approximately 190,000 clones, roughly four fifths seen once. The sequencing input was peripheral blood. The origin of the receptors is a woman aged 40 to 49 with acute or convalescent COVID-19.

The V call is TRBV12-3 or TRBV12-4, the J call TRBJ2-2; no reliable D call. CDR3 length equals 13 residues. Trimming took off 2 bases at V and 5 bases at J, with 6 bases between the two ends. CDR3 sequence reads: CASSLLSTGELFF. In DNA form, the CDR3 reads TGTGCCAGCAGTTTATTATCGACCGGGGAGCTGTTTTTT.

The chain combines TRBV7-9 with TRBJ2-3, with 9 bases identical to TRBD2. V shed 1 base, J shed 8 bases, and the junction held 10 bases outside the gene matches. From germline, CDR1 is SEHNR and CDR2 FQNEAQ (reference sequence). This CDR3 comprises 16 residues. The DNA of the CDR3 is TGTGCCAGCAGCTTAGTCGTGGCTAGCGGGATGGGTACGCAGTATTTT. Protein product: CASSLVVASGMGTQYF.

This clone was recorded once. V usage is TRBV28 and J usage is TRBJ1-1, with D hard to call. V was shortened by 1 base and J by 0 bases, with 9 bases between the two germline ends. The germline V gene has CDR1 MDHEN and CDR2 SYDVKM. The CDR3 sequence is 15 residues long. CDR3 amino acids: CASSLFRGVNTEAFF. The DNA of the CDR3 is TGTGCCAGCAGTTTATTTCGGGGAGTGAACACTGAAGCTTTCTTT. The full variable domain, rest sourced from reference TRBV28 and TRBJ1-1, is DVKVTQSSRYLVKRTGEKVFLECVQDMDHENMFWYRQDPGLGLRLIYFSYDVKMKEKGDIPEGYSVSREKKERFSLILESASTNQTSMYLCASSLFRGVNTEAFFGQGTRLTVV.

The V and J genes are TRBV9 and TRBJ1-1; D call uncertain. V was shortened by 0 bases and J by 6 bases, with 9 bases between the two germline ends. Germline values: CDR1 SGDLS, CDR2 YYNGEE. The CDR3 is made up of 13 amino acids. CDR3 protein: CASSVAPGSEAFF. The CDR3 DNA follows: TGTGCCAGCAGCGTAGCTCCGGGGTCTGAAGCTTTCTTT.

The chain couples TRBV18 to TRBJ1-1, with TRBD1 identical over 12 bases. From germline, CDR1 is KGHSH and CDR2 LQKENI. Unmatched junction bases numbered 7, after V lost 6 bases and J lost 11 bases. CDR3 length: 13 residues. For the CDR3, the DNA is TGTGCCAGCTCCTGGGACAGGGGGCAAGAGGCTTTCTTT. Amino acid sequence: CASSWDRGQEAFF.

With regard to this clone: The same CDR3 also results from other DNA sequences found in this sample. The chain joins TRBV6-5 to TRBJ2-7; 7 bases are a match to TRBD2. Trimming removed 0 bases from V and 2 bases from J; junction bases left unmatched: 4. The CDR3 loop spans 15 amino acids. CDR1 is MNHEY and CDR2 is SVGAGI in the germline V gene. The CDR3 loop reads CASSYSAGETYEQYF. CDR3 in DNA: TGTGCCAGCAGTTACTCGGCGGGGGAAACCTACGAGCAGTACTTC.

CDR3 protein: CASRQSLSGANVLTF. The CDR3 nucleotides read TGCGCCAGCCGTCAGTCTCTGAGCGGGGCCAACGTCCTGACTTTC. V gene TRBV10-1 combines with J gene TRBJ2-6, with unresolved D. Per the germline V gene, CDR1 is WNHNN and CDR2 is SYGVQD (reference sequence). V dropped 8 bases and J dropped 4 bases, with 15 bases sitting between them. The CDR3 has 15 amino acids.

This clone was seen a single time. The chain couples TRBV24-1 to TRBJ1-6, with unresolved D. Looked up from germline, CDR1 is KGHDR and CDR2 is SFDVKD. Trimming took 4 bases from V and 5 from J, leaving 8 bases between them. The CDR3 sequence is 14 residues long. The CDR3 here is CATSDGRNNSPLHF. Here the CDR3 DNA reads TGTGCCACCAGTGACGGGAGGAATAATTCACCCCTCCACTTT.

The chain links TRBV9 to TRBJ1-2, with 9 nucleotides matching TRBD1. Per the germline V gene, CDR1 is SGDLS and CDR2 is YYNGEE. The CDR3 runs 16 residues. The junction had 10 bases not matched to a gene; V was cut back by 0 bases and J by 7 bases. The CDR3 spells CASSVGPGLDRGGYTF. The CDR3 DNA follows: TGTGCCAGCAGCGTAGGGCCGGGTTTGGACAGGGGTGGCTACACCTTC.

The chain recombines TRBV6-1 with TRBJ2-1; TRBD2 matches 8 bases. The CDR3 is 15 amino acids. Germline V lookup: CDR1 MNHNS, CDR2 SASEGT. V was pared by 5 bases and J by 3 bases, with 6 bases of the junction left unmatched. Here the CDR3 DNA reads TGTGCCAGCAGTCCCGGGACTAGGGGCTACAATGAGCAGTTCTTC. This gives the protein CASSPGTRGYNEQFF.

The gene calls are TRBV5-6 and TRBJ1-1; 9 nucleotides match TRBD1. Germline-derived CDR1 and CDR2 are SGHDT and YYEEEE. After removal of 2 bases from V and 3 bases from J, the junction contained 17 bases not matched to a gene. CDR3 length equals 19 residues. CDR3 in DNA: TGTGCCAGCAGCTTAGGCCGGGACAGGGTGATGAGGAGGTACACTGAAGCTTTCTTT. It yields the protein CASSLGRDRVMRRYTEAFF.

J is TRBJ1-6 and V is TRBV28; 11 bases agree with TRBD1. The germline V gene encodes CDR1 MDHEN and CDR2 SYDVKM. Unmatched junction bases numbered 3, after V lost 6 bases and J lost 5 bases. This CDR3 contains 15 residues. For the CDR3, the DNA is TGTGCCAGCAGGGGGACAGGGGGACATAATTCACCCCTCCACTTT. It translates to CASRGTGGHNSPLHF.

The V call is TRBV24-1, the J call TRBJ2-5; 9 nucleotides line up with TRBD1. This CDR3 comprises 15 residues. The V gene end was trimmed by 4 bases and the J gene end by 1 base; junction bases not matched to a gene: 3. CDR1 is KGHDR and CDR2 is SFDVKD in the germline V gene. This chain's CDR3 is CATSDRTGAQETQYF. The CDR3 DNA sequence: TGTGCCACCAGTGACAGGACAGGGGCCCAAGAGACCCAGTACTTC.

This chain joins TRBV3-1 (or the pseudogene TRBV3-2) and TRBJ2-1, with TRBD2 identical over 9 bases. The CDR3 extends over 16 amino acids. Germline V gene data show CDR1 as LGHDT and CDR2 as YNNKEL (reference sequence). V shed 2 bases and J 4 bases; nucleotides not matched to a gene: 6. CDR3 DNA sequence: TGTGCCAGCAGCCAAACCAGCGGGAGGCTTTACAATGAGCAGTTCTTC. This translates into CASSQTSGRLYNEQFF.

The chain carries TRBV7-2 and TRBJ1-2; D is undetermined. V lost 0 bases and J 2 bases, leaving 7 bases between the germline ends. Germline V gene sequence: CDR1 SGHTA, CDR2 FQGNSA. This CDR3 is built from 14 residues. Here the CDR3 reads CASSLASGNYGYTF. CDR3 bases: TGTGCCAGCAGCTTAGCGTCGGGAAACTATGGCTACACCTTC. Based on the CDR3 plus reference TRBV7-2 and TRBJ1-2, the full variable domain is GAGVSQSPSNKVTEKGKDVELRCDPISGHTALYWYRQSLGQGLEFLIYFQGNSAPDKSGLPSDRFSAERTGGSVSTLTIQRTQQEDSAVYLCASSLASGNYGYTFGSGTRLTVV.

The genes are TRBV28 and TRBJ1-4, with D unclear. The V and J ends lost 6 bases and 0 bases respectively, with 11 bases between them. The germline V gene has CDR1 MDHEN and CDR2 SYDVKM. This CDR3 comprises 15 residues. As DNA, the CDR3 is TGTGCCAGCAGGCCTCTCAGCGCAACTAATGAAAAACTGTTTTTT. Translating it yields CASRPLSATNEKLFF.

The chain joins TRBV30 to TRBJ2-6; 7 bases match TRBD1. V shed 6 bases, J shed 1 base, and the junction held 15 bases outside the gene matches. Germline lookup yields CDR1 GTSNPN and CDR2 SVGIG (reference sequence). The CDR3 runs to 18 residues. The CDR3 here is CACNPRQGVRSGANVLTF. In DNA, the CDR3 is TGTGCCTGTAATCCTCGGCAGGGGGTTCGGTCTGGGGCCAACGTCCTGACTTTC.

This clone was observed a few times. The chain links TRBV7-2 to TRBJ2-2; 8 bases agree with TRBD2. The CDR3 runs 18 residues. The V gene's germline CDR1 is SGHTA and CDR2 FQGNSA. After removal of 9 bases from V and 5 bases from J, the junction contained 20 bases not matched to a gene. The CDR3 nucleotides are TGTGCCAGTAGCCGGTGGGGCAGGACTAGCCCACTGACCGGGGAGCTGTTTTTT. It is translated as CASSRWGRTSPLTGELFF.

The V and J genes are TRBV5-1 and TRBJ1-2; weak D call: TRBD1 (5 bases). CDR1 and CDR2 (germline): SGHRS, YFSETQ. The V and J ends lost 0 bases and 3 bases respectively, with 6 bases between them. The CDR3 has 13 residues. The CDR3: CASSLVRDYGYTF. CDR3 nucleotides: TGCGCCAGCAGCTTGGTCAGGGACTATGGCTACACCTTC.

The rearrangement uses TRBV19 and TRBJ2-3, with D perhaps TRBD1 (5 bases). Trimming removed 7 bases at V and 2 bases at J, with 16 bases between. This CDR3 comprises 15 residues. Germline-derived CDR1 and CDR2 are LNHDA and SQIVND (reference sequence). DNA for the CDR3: TGTGCCAGTAAGCTCAGGGCCAAGTCCACAGATACGCAGTATTTT. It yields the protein CASKLRAKSTDTQYF.

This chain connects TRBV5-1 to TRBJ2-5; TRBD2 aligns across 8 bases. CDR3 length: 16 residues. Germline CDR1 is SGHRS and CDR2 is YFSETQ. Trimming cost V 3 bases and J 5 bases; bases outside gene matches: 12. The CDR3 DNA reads TGCGCCAGCAGCTCCATCGGGAGGGCCCAGGGGGAGACCCAGTACTTC. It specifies CASSSIGRAQGETQYF.

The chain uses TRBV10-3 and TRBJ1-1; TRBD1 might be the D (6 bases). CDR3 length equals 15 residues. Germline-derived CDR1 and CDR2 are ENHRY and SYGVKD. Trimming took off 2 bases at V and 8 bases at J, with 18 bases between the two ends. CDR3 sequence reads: CAISEPNRDPKEAFF. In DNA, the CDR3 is TGTGCCATCAGTGAGCCGAACAGGGATCCGAAAGAAGCTTTCTTT.

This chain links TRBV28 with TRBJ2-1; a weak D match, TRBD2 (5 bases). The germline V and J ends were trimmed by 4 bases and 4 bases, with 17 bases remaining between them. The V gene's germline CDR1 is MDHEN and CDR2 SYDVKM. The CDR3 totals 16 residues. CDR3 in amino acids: CASSSVVGVRYNEQFF. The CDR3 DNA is TGTGCCAGCAGTTCCGTGGTGGGAGTCCGTTACAATGAGCAGTTCTTC.

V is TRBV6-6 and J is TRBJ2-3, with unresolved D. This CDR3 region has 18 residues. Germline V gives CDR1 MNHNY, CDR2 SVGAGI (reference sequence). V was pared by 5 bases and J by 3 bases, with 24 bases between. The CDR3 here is CASSPALLSFRMTDTQYF. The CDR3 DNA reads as TGTGCCAGCAGTCCCGCCCTCTTGAGCTTTCGTATGACAGATACGCAGTATTTT.

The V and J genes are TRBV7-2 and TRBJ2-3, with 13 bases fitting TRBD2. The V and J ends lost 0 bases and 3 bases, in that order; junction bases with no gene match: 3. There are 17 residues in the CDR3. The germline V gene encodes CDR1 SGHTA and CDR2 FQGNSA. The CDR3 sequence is CASSLAGTSGTTDTQYF. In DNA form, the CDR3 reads TGTGCCAGCAGCTTAGCCGGGACTAGCGGGACAACAGATACGCAGTATTTT.

In nucleotides, the CDR3 is TGCGCCAGCAGCCCCCGGGACACAGACATTCAGTACTTC. Translating gives CASSPRDTDIQYF. This chain connects TRBV5-1 to TRBJ2-4; D possibly corresponds to TRBD1 (6 bases). The germline gives CDR1 SGHRS, CDR2 YFSETQ. The CDR3 is 13 residues long. With 4 bases removed from V and 8 bases from J, the gap between germline ends came to 13 bases.

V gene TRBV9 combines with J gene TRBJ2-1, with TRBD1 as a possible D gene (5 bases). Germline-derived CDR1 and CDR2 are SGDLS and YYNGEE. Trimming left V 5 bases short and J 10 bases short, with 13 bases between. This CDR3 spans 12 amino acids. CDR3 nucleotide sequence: TGTGCCAGCAGAGACCCTACAGGAGAGCAGTTCTTC. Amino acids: CASRDPTGEQFF.

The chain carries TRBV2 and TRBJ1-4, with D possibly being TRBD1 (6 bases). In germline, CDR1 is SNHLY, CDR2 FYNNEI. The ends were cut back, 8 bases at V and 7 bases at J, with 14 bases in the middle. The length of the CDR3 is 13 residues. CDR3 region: CASARGGGEKLFF. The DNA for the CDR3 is TGTGCCAGCGCCAGGGGCGGGGGTGAAAAACTGTTTTTT.

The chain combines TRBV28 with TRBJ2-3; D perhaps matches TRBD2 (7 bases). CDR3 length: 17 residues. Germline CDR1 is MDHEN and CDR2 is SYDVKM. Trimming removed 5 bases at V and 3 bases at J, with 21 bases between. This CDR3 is CASSLPGAGARTDTQYF. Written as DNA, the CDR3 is TGTGCCAGCAGTCTCCCGGGGGCGGGAGCCAGGACAGATACGCAGTATTTT.

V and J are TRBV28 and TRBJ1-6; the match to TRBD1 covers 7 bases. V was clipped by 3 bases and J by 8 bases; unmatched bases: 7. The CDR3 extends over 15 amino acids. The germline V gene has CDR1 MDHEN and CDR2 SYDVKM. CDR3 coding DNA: TGTGCCAGCAGTTTCCGGTACAGGGGTGATTCACCCCTCCACTTT. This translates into CASSFRYRGDSPLHF.